A selection of T cell receptor beta chains follows, all from one sample in a study of OX40 agonist ivuxolimab in advanced cancers. The assay was immunoSEQ multiplex PCR, and TCRdb's table has in-frame clones only and misses some. The sample has around 60,000 clones; about 82% are singletons. Here the sequenced sample was CD4+ or CD8+ T cells sorted from blood, taken in a trial of the OX40 agonist ivuxolimab. The receptors originated from an adult with an advanced solid tumor such as melanoma, head and neck, liver or kidney cancer. The CDR3 runs from the conserved cysteine through the conserved F or W. The D gene is left open where the match is weak. Clone size is shown for a subset of rows, as once, few, many or a class of expanded clone.

DNA,CDR3,D,V,size,J
TGCGCCAGCAGCTTCAGCTCAACTAATGAAAAACTGTTTTTT,CASSFSSTNEKLFF,.,TRBV5-1,.,TRBJ1-4
TGTGCCAGCAGCCCATTCGGGAACACTGAAGCTTTCTTT,CASSPFGNTEAFF,.,TRBV11-3,.,TRBJ1-1
TGTGCCAGCAGCTTAAGCCGACTAGAAACCCACGAGCAGTACTTC,CASSLSRLETHEQYF,.,TRBV11-1,.,TRBJ2-7
TGCGCCAGCAGCACAGGACAGGGAGGTGGCACCCAGTACTTC,CASSTGQGGGTQYF,TRBD1,TRBV5-1,.,TRBJ2-5
TGTGCCAGCAGCGCAGGGGTAGGAAACACCATATATTTT,CASSAGVGNTIYF,.,TRBV7-6,once,TRBJ1-3
TGCAGCGTCGACAGGGATGATGGCTACACCTTC,CSVDRDDGYTF,TRBD1,TRBV29-1,.,TRBJ1-2
TGTGCCAGCAGTGACCGAAATTTAGCCAAAAACATTCAGTACTTC,CASSDRNLAKNIQYF,.,TRBV6-1,.,TRBJ2-4
TGTGCCAGCAGTCGACCGGGACTAGTCTACGAGCAGTACTTC,CASSRPGLVYEQYF,TRBD2,TRBV7-9,.,TRBJ2-7
TGTGCCTGGAGTGGAGGGGTCTCCTACAATGAGCAGTTCTTC,CAWSGGVSYNEQFF,.,TRBV30,.,TRBJ2-1
TGTGCCAGCAGTTTCTCCGGGACAGGGGGCCAGGATGAGCAGTTCTTC,CASSFSGTGGQDEQFF,TRBD1,TRBV6-5,.,TRBJ2-1
TGTGCCAGCAGCCAGAGGACAGGGTGGACAGATACGCAGTATTTT,CASSQRTGWTDTQYF,TRBD1,TRBV14,few,TRBJ2-3
TGCGCCAGCAGCACCAGGGGGAACACTGAAGCTTTCTTT,CASSTRGNTEAFF,.,TRBV5-1,.,TRBJ1-1
TGTGCCAGCAGTGAAGGTACGGGACAAAAACAGCATTTT,CASSEGTGQKQHF,.,TRBV6-1,.,TRBJ1-5
TGCGCCAGCAGTACAGGGGGCTACGAGCAGTACTTC,CASSTGGYEQYF,TRBD1,TRBV10-1,.,TRBJ2-7
TGTGTCGACACGGACTCAAATGGGGCCAACGTCCTGACTTTC,CVDTDSNGANVLTF,.,TRBV21-1,.,TRBJ2-6
TGTGCCACCAGCGTCGGGACTAGCGGGAGCACAGATACGCAGTATTTT,CATSVGTSGSTDTQYF,TRBD2,TRBV15,few,TRBJ2-3
TGTGCCAGCAGCTTCTCACTAGCGCTCACAGATACGCAGTATTTT,CASSFSLALTDTQYF,TRBD2,TRBV11-2,.,TRBJ2-3
TGTGCCATCAGTGAAGACAGGGGCCTGGACTACAATGAGCAGTTCTTC,CAISEDRGLDYNEQFF,TRBD1,TRBV10-3,.,TRBJ2-1
TGTGCCAGCTCACCCGGCAGAGAGACCCAGTACTTC,CASSPGRETQYF,.,TRBV18,.,TRBJ2-5
TGTGCCAGTGGGCGGGACCTTTCTACCAATGAGCAGTTCTTC,CASGRDLSTNEQFF,.,TRBV2,.,TRBJ2-1
TGTGCCAGCAGTTTATTAGGGCAGCCGCAGTTCTTC,CASSLLGQPQFF,.,TRBV27,.,TRBJ2-1
TGTGCCAGCAGCGCACGCCTGGGGATACAAGAGACCCAGTACTTC,CASSARLGIQETQYF,.,TRBV7-6,.,TRBJ2-5
TGTGCCAGCAGTTACCGGACCGGGTTTCAGCCCCAGCATTTT,CASSYRTGFQPQHF,.,TRBV6-5,.,TRBJ1-5
TGTGCCAGCAGCCCGGAAGGCAATGAGCAGTTCTTC,CASSPEGNEQFF,.,TRBV2,.,TRBJ2-1
TGTGCCATCAGTGAGTCGGAGGGGTCCTACAATGAGCAGTTCTTC,CAISESEGSYNEQFF,.,TRBV10-3,.,TRBJ2-1
TGTGCCAGCAGCAAAGCGAGGACAGGGGCCTTCGGAAAGGGGGTTAACACTGAAGCTTTCTTT,CASSKARTGAFGKGVNTEAFF,.,TRBV21-1,.,TRBJ1-1
TGTGCCAGCAGCCCAACGTTGGGGGAGACCCAGTACTTC,CASSPTLGETQYF,.,TRBV14,once,TRBJ2-5
TGTGCCAGCAGCGTGGTGGGACTAGCGGGAGGGGGTGAGCAGTTCTTC,CASSVVGLAGGGEQFF,TRBD2,TRBV9,few,TRBJ2-1
TGTGCCATAGGCTCGAGATTCTACAATGAGCAGTTCTTC,CAIGSRFYNEQFF,.,TRBV27,few,TRBJ2-1
TGTGCCAGCTCACCCACCGGGACAGGGGGGACTAATGAAAAACTGTTTTTT,CASSPTGTGGTNEKLFF,TRBD1,TRBV18,few,TRBJ1-4
TGCGCCAGCAGCCAAGTCCTGGGGGCTAGCTCCTACGAGCAGTACTTC,CASSQVLGASSYEQYF,.,TRBV4-1,once,TRBJ2-7
TGTGCCAGCAGCCAGACCCAGGGTGGGATCGAAGCTTTCTTT,CASSQTQGGIEAFF,.,TRBV7-9,.,TRBJ1-1
TGTGCCACCAGCAGCGACACGAGCAATCAGCCCCAGCATTTT,CATSSDTSNQPQHF,.,TRBV15,.,TRBJ1-5
TGCGCCAGCAGCTTGAGAGCCATCGGAAGACCAATGAACACTGAAGCTTTCTTT,CASSLRAIGRPMNTEAFF,.,TRBV5-1,.,TRBJ1-1
TGTGCCAGTTCCAAAGCGGGGTTCCAAGAGACCCAGTACTTC,CASSKAGFQETQYF,TRBD2,TRBV19,.,TRBJ2-5
TGTGCCAGCGCCACAACAGGGGTCAACGAGCAGTACTTC,CASATTGVNEQYF,TRBD1,TRBV2,few,TRBJ2-7
TGTGCCAGCAGCTTAGATTCAGGGGGCCGTCTGGGAGTCTCTGGAAACACCATATATTTT,CASSLDSGGRLGVSGNTIYF,TRBD1,TRBV11-2,.,TRBJ1-3
TGTGCCAGTAGTCCATACTCAACTAGCGGGAGGGGAAATGAGCAGTTCTTC,CASSPYSTSGRGNEQFF,TRBD2,TRBV19,.,TRBJ2-1
TGTGCCAGCAGCAAAGCGGGGAGCTCCTACAATGAGCAGTTCTTC,CASSKAGSSYNEQFF,TRBD2,TRBV11-2,.,TRBJ2-1
TGTGCCAGCGGGCGCGGGCTCCGCTATGGCTACACCTTC,CASGRGLRYGYTF,.,TRBV2,.,TRBJ1-2
TGCGCCAGCAGCGTCCAGACTAGCGGGACTCGCAATGAGCAGTTCTTC,CASSVQTSGTRNEQFF,TRBD2,TRBV5-1,few,TRBJ2-1
TGTGCCAGCAGCCCCCGAAGGGGACAGGGAGGTGAAAAACTGTTTTTT,CASSPRRGQGGEKLFF,TRBD1,TRBV9,.,TRBJ1-4
TGTGCCAGCAGTTTATGCAGGGGATCGAGGTGTCAGCCCCAGCATTTT,CASSLCRGSRCQPQHF,.,TRBV28,.,TRBJ1-5
TGTGCCAGCAGTTCCCCCGGGACAGGGGTCGGCTACACCTTC,CASSSPGTGVGYTF,TRBD1,TRBV6-5,.,TRBJ1-2
TGTGCCAGCAGTTTAGGGACAGGGGTAATCGGCTACACCTTC,CASSLGTGVIGYTF,TRBD1,TRBV6-5,.,TRBJ1-2